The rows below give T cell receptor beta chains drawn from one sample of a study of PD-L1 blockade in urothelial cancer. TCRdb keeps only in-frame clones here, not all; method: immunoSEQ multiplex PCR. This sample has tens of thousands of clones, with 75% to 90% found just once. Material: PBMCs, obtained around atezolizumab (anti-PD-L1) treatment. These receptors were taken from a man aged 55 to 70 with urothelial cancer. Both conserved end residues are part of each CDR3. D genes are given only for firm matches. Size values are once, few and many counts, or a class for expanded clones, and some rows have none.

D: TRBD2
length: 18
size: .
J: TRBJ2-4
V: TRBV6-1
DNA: TGTGCCAGCAGTGTCCGGGACAGGGGACTAGCGGGAGGTTACATTCAGTACTTC
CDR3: CASSVRDRGLAGGYIQYF

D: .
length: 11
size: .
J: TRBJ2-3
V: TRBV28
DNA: TGTGCCAGCAGTCCTCGAGATACGCAGTATTTT
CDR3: CASSPRDTQYF

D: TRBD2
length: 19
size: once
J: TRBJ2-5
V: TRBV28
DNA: TGTGCCAGCAGTTCGTCCGGGACTAGCGGGAGGGCCTTAGGGGAGACCCAGTACTTC
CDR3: CASSSSGTSGRALGETQYF

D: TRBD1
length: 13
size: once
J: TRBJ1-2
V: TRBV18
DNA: TGTGCCAGCTCTCCCGACAGGGATAGCGGCTACACCTTC
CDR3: CASSPDRDSGYTF

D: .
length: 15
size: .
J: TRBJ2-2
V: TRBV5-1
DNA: TGCGCCAGCAGCCCCGGGACAACGAACACCGGGGAGCTGTTTTTT
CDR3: CASSPGTTNTGELFF

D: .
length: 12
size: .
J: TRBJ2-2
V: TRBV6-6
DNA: TGTGCCAGCACCCTGAGGACCGGGGAGCTGTTTTTT
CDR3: CASTLRTGELFF

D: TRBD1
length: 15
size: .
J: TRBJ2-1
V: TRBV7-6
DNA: TGTGCCAGCAGCTGGACAGGGACCTCCTACAATGAGCAGTTCTTC
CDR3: CASSWTGTSYNEQFF

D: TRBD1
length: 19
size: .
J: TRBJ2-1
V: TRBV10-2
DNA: TGCGCCAGCAGTCTACAGACAGGGGGCGGGATTAGCTCCTACAATGAGCAGTTCTTC
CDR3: CASSLQTGGGISSYNEQFF

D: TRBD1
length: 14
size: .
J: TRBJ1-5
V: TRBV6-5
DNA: TGTGCCAGCAGTACCGACAGGGGCAATCAGCCCCAGCATTTT
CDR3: CASSTDRGNQPQHF

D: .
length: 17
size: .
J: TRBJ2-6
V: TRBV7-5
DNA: TGTGCCAGAATACGCGCAAGTAGACAAAGTCGGGCCAACGTCCTGACTTTC
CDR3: CARIRASRQSRANVLTF

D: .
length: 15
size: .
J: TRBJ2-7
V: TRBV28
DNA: TGTGCCAGCAGAGTTAGGGGCCCGAAGGCCTACGAGCAGTACTTC
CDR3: CASRVRGPKAYEQYF

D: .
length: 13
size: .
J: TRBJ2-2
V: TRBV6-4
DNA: TGTGCCAGCAGCCCACTAGCTTCCGGGGAGCTGTTTTTT
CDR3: CASSPLASGELFF

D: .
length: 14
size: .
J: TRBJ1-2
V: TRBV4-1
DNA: TGCGCCAGCAGCCTCACCAGGGCAGGGTATGGCTACACCTTC
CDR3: CASSLTRAGYGYTF

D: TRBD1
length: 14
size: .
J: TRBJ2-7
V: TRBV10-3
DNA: TGTGCCATCAGCAGGGACAGGGGCTTCTACGAGCAGTACTTC
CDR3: CAISRDRGFYEQYF

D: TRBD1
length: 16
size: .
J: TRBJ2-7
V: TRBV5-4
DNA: TGTGCCAGCAGCGACCCCGGGACAGGGGCCTCCTACGAGCAGTACTTC
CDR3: CASSDPGTGASYEQYF

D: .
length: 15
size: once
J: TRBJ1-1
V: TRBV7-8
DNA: TGTGCCAGCAGCTATGAGGCGGGGTTGAACACTGAAGCTTTCTTT
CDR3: CASSYEAGLNTEAFF

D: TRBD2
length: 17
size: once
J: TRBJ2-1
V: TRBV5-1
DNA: TGCGCCAGCAGCTCAGGACTAGCGGGAGAGCACTACAATGAGCAGTTCTTC
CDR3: CASSSGLAGEHYNEQFF

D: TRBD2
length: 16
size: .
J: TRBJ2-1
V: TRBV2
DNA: TGTGCCAGCAGCGGACCGGGACTAAGCTCCTACAATGAGCAGTTCTTC
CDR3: CASSGPGLSSYNEQFF

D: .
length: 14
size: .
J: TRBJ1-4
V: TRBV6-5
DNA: TGTGCCAGCAGTCTACAGGGCGATGTTGAAAAACTGTTTTTT
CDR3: CASSLQGDVEKLFF

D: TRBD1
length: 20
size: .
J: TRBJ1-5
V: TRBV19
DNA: TGTGCCAGTAGTATACTACTCGGCAGGGGGTACCTAAATCGCAATCAGCCCCAGCATTTT
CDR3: CASSILLGRGYLNRNQPQHF

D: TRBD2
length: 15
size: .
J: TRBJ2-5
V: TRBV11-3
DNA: TGTGCCAGCAGTCCGGGACTAGCGGGGTCCGGGACCCAGTACTTC
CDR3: CASSPGLAGSGTQYF

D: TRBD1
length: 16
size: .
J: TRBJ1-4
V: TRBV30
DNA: TGTGCCTGGAAAAGGACAGGGCGAAGGGCTAATGAAAAACTGTTTTTT
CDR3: CAWKRTGRRANEKLFF

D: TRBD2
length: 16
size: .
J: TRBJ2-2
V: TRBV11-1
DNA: TGTGCCAGCAGCTTCGGCGGGGGGGCCGGTACCGGGGAGCTGTTTTTT
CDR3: CASSFGGGAGTGELFF

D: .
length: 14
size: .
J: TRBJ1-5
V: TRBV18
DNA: TGTGCCAGCTCATCCGCCATCACAGAGCAGCCCCAGCATTTT
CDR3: CASSSAITEQPQHF

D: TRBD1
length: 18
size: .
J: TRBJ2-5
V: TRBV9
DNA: TGTGCCAGCAGCGTAGGAAACGGACAGGGGGCTCACCAAGAGACCCAGTACTTC
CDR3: CASSVGNGQGAHQETQYF

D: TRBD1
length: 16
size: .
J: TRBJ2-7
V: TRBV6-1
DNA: TGTGCCAGCAGTGAAGCGGGGACAGGGCGCCCCTACGAGCAGTACTTC
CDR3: CASSEAGTGRPYEQYF

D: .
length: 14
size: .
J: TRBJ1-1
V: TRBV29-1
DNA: TGCAGCGTTGAACGAGGGGGATTAAACACTGAAGCTTTCTTT
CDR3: CSVERGGLNTEAFF

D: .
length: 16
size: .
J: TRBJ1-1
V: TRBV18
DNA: TGTGCCAGCTCACCTGGTCAGGGCCGAGTGAACACTGAAGCTTTCTTT
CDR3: CASSPGQGRVNTEAFF

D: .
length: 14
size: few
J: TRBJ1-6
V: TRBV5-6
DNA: TGTGCCAGCAGCTTCTTGCAGGCGAATTCACCCCTCCACTTT
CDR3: CASSFLQANSPLHF

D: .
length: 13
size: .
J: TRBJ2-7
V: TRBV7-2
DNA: TGTGCCAGCAGCTTAGGCATGGGGGCCGAGCAGTACTTC
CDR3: CASSLGMGAEQYF

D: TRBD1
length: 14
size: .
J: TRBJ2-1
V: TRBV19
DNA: TGTGCCAGTAGCCCGACAGGGTCCTACAATGAGCAGTTCTTC
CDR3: CASSPTGSYNEQFF

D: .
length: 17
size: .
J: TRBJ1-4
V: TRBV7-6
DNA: TGTGCCAGCAGCTTAAGGTCCGGCGCAGGGGCAGGTGAAAAACTGTTTTTT
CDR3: CASSLRSGAGAGEKLFF

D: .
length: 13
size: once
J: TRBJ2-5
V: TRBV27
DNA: TGTGCCAGCAGGTCGGGGAACCAAGAGACCCAGTACTTC
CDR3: CASRSGNQETQYF

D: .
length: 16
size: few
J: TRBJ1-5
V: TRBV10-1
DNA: TGCGCCAGCAGTGAGGGGGCCCCGGGGGAAAATCTGCCCCAGCATTTT
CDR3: CASSEGAPGENLPQHF

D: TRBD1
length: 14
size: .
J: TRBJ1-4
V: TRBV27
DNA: TGTGCCAGCAGTTCCGGACAGGCCAATGAAAAACTGTTTTTT
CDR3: CASSSGQANEKLFF

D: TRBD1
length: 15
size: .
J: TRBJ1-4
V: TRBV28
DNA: TGTGCCAGCAGTTGGGGGACAGGGGGTTCAGTCAAACTGTTTTTT
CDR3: CASSWGTGGSVKLFF

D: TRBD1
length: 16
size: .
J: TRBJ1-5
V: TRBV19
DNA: TGTGCCAGTAGTATAGGCGGGCGACAGGGGCATCAGCCCCAGCATTTT
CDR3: CASSIGGRQGHQPQHF

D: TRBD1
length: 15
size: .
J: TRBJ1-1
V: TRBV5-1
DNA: TGCGCCAGCAGCTCAGGGACAGTCATGAACACTGAAGCTTTCTTT
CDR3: CASSSGTVMNTEAFF

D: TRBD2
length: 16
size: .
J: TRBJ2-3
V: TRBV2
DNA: TGTGCCAGCAGTGAACGACTAGCGGGGAGTACAGATACGCAGTATTTT
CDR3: CASSERLAGSTDTQYF

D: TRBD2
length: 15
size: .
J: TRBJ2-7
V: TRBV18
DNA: TGTGCCAGCTCAACCGAGACTAGCTCCTCCTACGAGCAGTACTTC
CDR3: CASSTETSSSYEQYF

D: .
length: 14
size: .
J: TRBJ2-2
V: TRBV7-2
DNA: TGTGCCAGCAGCTTACTAGCGAACACCGGGGAGCTGTTTTTT
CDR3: CASSLLANTGELFF

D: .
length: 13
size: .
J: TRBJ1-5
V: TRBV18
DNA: TGTGCCAGCTCACCGGCGGGGAATCAGCCCCAGCATTTT
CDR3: CASSPAGNQPQHF

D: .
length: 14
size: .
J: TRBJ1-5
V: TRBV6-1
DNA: TGTGCCAGCATGCGCGATCTTCGGGGACAGCCCCAGCATTTT
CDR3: CASMRDLRGQPQHF

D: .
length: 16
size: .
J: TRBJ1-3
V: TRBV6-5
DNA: TGTGCCAGCAGTTACTCGCCTCAGGGAACGGGAAACACCATATATTTT
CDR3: CASSYSPQGTGNTIYF

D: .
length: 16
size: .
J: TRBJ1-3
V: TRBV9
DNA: TGTGCCAGCAGCCCTACTCCCCCAGGGTCTGGAAACACCATATATTTT
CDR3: CASSPTPPGSGNTIYF

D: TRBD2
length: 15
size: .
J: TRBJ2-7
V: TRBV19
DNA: TGTGCCAGTAGTATCGGGCGGGAGGTAGGCTACGAGCAGTACTTC
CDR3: CASSIGREVGYEQYF

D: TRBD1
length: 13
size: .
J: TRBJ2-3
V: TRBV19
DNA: TGTGCCAGTAGTCTACAGGGGCCCGATACGCAGTATTTT
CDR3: CASSLQGPDTQYF

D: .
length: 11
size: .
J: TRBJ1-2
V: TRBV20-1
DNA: TGCAGTCTCAATAGGGAGTATGGCTACACCTTC
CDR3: CSLNREYGYTF

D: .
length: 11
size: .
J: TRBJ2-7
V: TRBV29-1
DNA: TGCAGCGTGACAGTTACCTACGAGCAGTACTTC
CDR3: CSVTVTYEQYF

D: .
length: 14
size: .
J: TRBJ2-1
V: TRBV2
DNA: TGTGCCAGCAGTTCTCGGGGAGGGGGGAATGAGCAGTTCTTC
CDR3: CASSSRGGGNEQFF

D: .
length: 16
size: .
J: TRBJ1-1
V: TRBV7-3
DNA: TGTGCCGGTCGGGAGGGGAATTGGGCGCGAGGGACTGAAGCTTTCTTT
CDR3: CAGREGNWARGTEAFF

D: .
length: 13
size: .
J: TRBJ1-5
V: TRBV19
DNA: TGTGCCAGTAGTTCCACGGACAGCCGGATCCAGCATTTT
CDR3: CASSSTDSRIQHF

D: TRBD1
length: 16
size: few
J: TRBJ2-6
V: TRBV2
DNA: TGTGCCAGCACTAGGGGGCTGTTTTCTGGGGCCAACGTCCTGACTTTC
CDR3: CASTRGLFSGANVLTF

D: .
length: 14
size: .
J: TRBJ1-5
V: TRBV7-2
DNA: TGTGCCAGCAGTCGCGACTCAGACAATCAGCCCCAGCATTTT
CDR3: CASSRDSDNQPQHF

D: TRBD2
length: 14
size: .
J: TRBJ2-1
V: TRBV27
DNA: TGTGCCAGCCGTCAGGGGCTAGCGGGTAATGAGCAGTTCTTC
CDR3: CASRQGLAGNEQFF